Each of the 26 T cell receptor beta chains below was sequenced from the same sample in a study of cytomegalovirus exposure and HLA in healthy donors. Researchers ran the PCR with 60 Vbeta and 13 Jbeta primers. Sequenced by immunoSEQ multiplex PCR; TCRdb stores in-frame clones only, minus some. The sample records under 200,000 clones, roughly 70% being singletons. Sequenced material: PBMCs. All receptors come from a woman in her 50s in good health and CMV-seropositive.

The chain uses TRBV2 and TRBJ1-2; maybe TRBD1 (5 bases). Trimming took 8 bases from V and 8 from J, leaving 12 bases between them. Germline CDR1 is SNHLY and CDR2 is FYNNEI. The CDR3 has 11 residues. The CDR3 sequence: CASFRVKGYTF. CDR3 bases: TGTGCCAGCTTCAGGGTGAAGGGCTACACCTTC.

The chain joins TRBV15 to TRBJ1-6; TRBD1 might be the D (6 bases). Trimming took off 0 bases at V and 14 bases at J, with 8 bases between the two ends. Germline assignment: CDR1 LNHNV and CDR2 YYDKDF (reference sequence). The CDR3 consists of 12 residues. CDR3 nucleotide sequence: TGTGCCACCAGCAGAGAAGGGGGGGCCCTCCACTTT. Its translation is CATSREGGALHF.

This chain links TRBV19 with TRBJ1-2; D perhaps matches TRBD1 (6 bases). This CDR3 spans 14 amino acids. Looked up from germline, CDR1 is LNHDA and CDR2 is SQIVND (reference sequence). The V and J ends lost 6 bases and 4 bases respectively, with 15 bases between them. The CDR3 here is CASRVPLTGYGYTF. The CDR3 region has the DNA TGTGCCAGTAGGGTCCCCTTGACAGGCTATGGCTACACCTTC.

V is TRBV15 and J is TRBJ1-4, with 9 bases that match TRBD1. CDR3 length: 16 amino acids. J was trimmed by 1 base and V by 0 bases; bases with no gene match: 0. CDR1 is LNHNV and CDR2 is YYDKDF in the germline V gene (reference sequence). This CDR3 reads CATSREDRGTNEKLFF. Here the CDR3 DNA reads TGTGCCACCAGCAGAGAGGACAGGGGAACTAATGAAAAACTGTTTTTT. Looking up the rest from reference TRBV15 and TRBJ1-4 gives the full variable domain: DAMVIQNPRYQVTQFGKPVTLSCSQTLNHNVMYWYQQKSSQAPKLLFHYYDKDFNNEADTPDNFQSRRPNTSFCFLDIRSPGLGDTAMYLCATSREDRGTNEKLFFGSGTQLSVL.

Written as DNA, the CDR3 is TGCAGCGTTAAGGGGTCTGGAAACACCATATATTTT. Translation: CSVKGSGNTIYF. V gene TRBV29-1 combines with J gene TRBJ1-3, with D possibly being TRBD1 (5 bases). The CDR3 contains 12 residues. Germline lookup yields CDR1 SQVTM and CDR2 ANQGSEA. The ends were cut back, 5 bases at V and 1 base at J, with 6 bases in the middle.

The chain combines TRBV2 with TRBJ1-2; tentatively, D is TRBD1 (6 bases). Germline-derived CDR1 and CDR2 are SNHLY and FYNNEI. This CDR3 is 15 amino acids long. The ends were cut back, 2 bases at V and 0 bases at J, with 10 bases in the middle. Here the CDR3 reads CASSETQGTNYGYTF. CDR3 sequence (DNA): TGTGCCAGCAGTGAAACGCAGGGGACTAACTATGGCTACACCTTC. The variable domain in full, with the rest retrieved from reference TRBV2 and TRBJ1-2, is EPEVTQTPSHQVTQMGQEVILRCVPISNHLYFYWYRQILGQKVEFLVSFYNNEISEKSEIFDDQFSVERPDGSNFTLKIRSTKLEDSAMYFCASSETQGTNYGYTFGSGTRLTVV.

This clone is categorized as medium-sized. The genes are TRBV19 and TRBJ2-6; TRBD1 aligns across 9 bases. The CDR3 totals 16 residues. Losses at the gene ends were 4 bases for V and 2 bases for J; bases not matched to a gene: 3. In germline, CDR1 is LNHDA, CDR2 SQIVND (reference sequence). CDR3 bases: TGTGCCAGTAGTACCGGGACAGGGACTGGGGCCAACGTCCTGACTTTC. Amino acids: CASSTGTGTGANVLTF. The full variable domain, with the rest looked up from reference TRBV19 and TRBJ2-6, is DGGITQSPKYLFRKEGQNVTLSCEQNLNHDAMYWYRQDPGQGLRLIYYSQIVNDFQKGDIAEGYSVSREKKESFPLTVTSAQKNPTAFYLCASSTGTGTGANVLTFGAGSRLTVL.

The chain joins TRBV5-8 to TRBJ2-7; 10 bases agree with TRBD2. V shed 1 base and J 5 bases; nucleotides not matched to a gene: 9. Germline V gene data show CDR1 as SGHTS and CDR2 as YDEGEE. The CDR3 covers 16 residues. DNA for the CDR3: TGTGCCAGCAGCTTGCGGCTAGCGGGGGTATACGACGAGCAGTACTTC. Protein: CASSLRLAGVYDEQYF.

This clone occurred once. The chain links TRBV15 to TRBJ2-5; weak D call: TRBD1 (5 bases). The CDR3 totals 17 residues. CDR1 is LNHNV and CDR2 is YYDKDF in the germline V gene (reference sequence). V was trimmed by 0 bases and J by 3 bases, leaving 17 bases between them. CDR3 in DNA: TGTGCCACCAGCAGAGATTGGACAAGTTCGGAAGAAGAGACCCAGTACTTC. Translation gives CATSRDWTSSEEETQYF. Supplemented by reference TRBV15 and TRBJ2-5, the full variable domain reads DAMVIQNPRYQVTQFGKPVTLSCSQTLNHNVMYWYQQKSSQAPKLLFHYYDKDFNNEADTPDNFQSRRPNTSFCFLDIRSPGLGDTAMYLCATSRDWTSSEEETQYFGPGTRLLVL.

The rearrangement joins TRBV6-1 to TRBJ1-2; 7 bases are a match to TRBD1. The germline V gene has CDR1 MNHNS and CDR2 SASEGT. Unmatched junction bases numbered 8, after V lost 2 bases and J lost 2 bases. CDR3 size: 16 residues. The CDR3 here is CASSEIPGGINYGYTF. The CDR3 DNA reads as TGTGCCAGCAGTGAAATCCCAGGGGGGATCAACTATGGCTACACCTTC.

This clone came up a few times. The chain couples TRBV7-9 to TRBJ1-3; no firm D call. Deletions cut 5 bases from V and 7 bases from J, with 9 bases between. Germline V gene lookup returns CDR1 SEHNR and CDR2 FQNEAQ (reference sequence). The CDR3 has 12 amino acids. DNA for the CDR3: TGTGCCAGCAGCCAAACAGATAACACCATATATTTT. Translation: CASSQTDNTIYF.

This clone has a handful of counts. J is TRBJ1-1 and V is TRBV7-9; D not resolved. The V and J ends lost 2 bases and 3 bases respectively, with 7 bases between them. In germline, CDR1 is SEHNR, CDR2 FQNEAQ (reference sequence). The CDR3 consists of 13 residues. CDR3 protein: CASSLISDTEAFF. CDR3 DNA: TGTGCCAGCAGCTTAATTTCGGACACTGAAGCTTTCTTT.

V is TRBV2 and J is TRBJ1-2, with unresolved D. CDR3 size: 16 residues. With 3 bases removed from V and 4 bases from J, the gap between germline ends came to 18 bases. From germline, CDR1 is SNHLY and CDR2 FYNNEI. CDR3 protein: CASSDRELWSGYGYTF. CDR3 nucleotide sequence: TGTGCCAGCAGTGATAGGGAGTTATGGTCGGGCTATGGCTACACCTTC.

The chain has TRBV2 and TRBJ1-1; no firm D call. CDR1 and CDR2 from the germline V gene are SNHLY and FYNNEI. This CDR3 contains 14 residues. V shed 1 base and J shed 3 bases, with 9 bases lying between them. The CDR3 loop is CASSEESSDTEAFF. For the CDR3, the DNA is TGTGCCAGCAGTGAAGAGAGCAGCGACACTGAAGCTTTCTTT. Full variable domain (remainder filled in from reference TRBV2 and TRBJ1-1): EPEVTQTPSHQVTQMGQEVILRCVPISNHLYFYWYRQILGQKVEFLVSFYNNEISEKSEIFDDQFSVERPDGSNFTLKIRSTKLEDSAMYFCASSEESSDTEAFFGQGTRLTVV.

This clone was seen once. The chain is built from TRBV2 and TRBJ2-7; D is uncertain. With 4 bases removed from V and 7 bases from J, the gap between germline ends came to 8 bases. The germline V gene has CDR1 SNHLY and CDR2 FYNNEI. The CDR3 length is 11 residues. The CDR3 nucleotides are TGTGCCAGCAGTGGGCAGGTGGAGCAGTACTTC. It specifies CASSGQVEQYF.

For the CDR3, the DNA is TGTGCCAGCAGCTTAGGTAGGGGGCACGACGAGCAGTACTTC. Its protein product is CASSLGRGHDEQYF. The chain employs TRBV7-8 and TRBJ2-7, with TRBD1 matching 7 bases. V shed 1 base and J 5 bases; nucleotides not matched to a gene: 5. Germline loops: CDR1 SGHVS, CDR2 FQNEAQ. The CDR3 spans 14 residues.

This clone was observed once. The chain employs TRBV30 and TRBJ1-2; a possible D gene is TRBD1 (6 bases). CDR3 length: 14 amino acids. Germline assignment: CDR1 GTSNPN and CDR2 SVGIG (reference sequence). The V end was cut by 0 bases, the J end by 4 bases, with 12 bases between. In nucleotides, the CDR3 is TGTGCCTGGAGTGTTCTGGACAGCTTCTATGGCTACACCTTC. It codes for CAWSVLDSFYGYTF.

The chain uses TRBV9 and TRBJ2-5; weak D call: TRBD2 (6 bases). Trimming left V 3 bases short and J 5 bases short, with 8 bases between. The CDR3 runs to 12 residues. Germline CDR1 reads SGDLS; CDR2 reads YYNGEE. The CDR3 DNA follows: TGTGCCAGCAGCGGGGCGGGGGAGACCCAGTACTTC. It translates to CASSGAGETQYF.

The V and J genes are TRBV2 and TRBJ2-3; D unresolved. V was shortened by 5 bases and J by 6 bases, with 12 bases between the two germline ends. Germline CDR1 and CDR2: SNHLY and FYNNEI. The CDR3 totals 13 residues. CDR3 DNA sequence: TGTGCCAGCAGTCCCTTGCGAGGTGATACGCAGTATTTT. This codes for CASSPLRGDTQYF.

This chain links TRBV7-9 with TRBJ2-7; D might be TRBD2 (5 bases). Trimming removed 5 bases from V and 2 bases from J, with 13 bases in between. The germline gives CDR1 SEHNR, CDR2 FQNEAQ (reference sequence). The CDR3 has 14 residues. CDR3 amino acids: CASSQSAVTYEQYF. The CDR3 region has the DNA TGTGCCAGCAGCCAATCAGCGGTGACCTACGAGCAGTACTTC.

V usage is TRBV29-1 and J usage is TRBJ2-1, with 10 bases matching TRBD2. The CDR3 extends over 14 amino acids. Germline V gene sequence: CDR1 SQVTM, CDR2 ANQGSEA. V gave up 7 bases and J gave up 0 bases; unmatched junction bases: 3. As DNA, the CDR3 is TGCAGCGGAGCGGGGGGGAGCTCCTACAATGAGCAGTTCTTC. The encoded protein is CSGAGGSSYNEQFF.

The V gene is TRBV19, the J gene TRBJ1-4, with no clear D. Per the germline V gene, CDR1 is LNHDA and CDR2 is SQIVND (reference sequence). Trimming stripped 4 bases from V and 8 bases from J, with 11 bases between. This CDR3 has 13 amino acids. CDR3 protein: CASSSGDGEKLFF. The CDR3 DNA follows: TGTGCCAGTAGTAGCGGTGACGGAGAAAAACTGTTTTTT.

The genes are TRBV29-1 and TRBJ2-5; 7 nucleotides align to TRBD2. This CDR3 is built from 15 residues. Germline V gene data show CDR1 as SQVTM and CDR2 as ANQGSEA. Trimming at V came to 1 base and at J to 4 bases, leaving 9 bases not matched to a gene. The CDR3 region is CSVEATSVRRETQYF. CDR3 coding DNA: TGCAGCGTTGAAGCAACTAGCGTGCGGCGAGAGACCCAGTACTTC.

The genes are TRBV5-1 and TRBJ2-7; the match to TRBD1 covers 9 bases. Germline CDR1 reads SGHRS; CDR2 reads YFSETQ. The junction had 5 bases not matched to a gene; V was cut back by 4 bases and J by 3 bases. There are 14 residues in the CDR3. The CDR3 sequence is CASSQKGQGYEQYF. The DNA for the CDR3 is TGCGCCAGCAGCCAAAAGGGACAGGGCTACGAGCAGTACTTC. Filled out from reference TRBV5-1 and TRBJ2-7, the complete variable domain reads KAGVTQTPRYLIKTRGQQVTLSCSPISGHRSVSWYQQTPGQGLQFLFEYFSETQRNKGNFPGRFSGRQFSNSRSEMNVSTLELGDSALYLCASSQKGQGYEQYFGPGTRLTVT.

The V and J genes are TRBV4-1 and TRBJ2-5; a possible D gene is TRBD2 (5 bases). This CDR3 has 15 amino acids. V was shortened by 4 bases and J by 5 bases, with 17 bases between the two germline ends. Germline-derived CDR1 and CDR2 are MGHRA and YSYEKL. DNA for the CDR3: TGCGCCAGCAGCCTCATGACGACTACTCAGGAGACCCAGTACTTC. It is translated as CASSLMTTTQETQYF.

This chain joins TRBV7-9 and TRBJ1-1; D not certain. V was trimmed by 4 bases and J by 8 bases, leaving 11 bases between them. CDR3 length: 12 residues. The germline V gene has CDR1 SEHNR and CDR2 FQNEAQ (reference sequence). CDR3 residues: CASSSPPGEAFF. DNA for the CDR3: TGTGCCAGCAGCTCCCCCCCAGGAGAAGCTTTCTTT.